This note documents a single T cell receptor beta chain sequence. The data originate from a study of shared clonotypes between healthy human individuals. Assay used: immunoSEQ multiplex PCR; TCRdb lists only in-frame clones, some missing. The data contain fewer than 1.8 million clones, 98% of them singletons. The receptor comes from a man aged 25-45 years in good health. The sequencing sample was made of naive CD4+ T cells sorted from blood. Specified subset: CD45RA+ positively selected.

The CDR3, as DNA: TGCGCCAGCAGCGTCGGACAGCCGAATGAAAAACTGTTTTTT. Translation gives CASSVGQPNEKLFF. This chain joins TRBV5-1 and TRBJ1-4, with D perhaps matching TRBD1 (6 bases). Trimming took off 4 bases at V and 5 bases at J, with 12 bases between the two ends. CDR1 and CDR2 from the germline V gene are SGHRS and YFSETQ. This CDR3 contains 14 residues.